Listed below are T cell receptor beta chains from one sample, sequenced in a study of T-cell reconstitution after alpha-beta-depleted transplantation in children. From the PCR reads, TCRdb called clonotypes with MiXCR, one entry per CDR3 protein. This table has 490,000 or so distinct CDR3 sequences, over 9.5% appearing once. The sequences come from PBMCs, collected before TCRalphabeta/CD19-depleted stem cell transplant. The receptor set was obtained from a child aged 2 to 15 with inherited bone marrow failure, due to receive a stem cell transplant. Each CDR3 is given with its conserved first and last residue. The order of the fields is J gene, V gene, clone size, D gene, CDR3 DNA, CDR3 protein. The D gene is left open where the match is weak. Size is omitted from some rows. Given values are once, few, many or a class for expanded clones.

>TRBJ2-1|TRBV7-9|-|-
TGTGCCAGCAGCTTAGGCCCTTGGGGGCAGTTCTTC
CASSLGPWGQFF
>TRBJ1-6|TRBV20-1|many|-
TGCAGTGCTAGCCGAACCGGGACCCAAGGGTATAATTCACCCCTCCACTTT
CSASRTGTQGYNSPLHF
>TRBJ2-1|TRBV5-1|many|-
TGCGCCAGCAGCTTGGCCCGGACAGTCCCAAATGAGCAGTTCTTC
CASSLARTVPNEQFF
>TRBJ2-7|TRBV18|many|-
TGTGCCAGCTCACCATCACAGGGAGGAAGGTACTTC
CASSPSQGGRYF
>TRBJ2-7|TRBV7-2|few|TRBD1
TGTGCCAGCAGCTTAGCCGGACAGGCAACCTACGAGCAGTACTTC
CASSLAGQATYEQYF
>TRBJ2-7|TRBV14|-|-
TGTGCCAGCAGCACTGGGGGATTTCGCCACGAGCAGTACTTC
CASSTGGFRHEQYF
>TRBJ2-7|TRBV12-3/TRBV12-4|many|TRBD2
TGTGCCAGCAGTTTTGGACTAGTCGGCTACGAGCAGTACTTC
CASSFGLVGYEQYF
>TRBJ2-7|TRBV15|-|-
TGTGCCACCAGCAGAGATTTCCCGATCCGGGTTAGTGAGGAGGGCGAGCAGTACTTC
CATSRDFPIRVSEEGEQYF
>TRBJ2-2|TRBV6-4|many|-
TGTGCCAGCAGCGCCAGGTCTGGCGGGGAGCTGTTTTTT
CASSARSGGELFF
>TRBJ1-3|TRBV28|many|-
TGTGCCAGCAGCGCGACCGTTTCTGGAAACACCATATATTTT
CASSATVSGNTIYF
>TRBJ2-1|TRBV4-3|many|TRBD2
TGCGCCAGCAGCCAAGTATTCGTTGCGGCTAGCGGGTTCTATGAGCAGTTCTTC
CASSQVFVAASGFYEQFF
>TRBJ1-1|TRBV6-1|many|-
TGTGCCAGCAGTGAAGCGGCTGAGAGAACAGAAGCTTTCTTT
CASSEAAERTEAFF
>TRBJ2-7|TRBV20-1|many|TRBD2
TGCAGTGCGGGGAGACTAGCTGACTCCTACGAGCAGTACTTC
CSAGRLADSYEQYF
>TRBJ1-4|TRBV7-9|-|-
TGTGCCAGCAGCCACCCTACAGGGAGTCATAAACTGTTTTTT
CASSHPTGSHKLFF
>TRBJ1-4|TRBV7-9|many|-
TGTGCCAGCAGCTTTTTGGGGGAAAAACTGTTTTTT
CASSFLGEKLFF
>TRBJ2-7|TRBV6-1|many|-
TGTGCCAGCAGTGAAATCGCATTCTCCTACGAGCAGTACTTC
CASSEIAFSYEQYF
>TRBJ2-2|TRBV19|many|TRBD2
TGTGCCAGTAATTCCCTACTCCTAGCGGGGCACACCGGGGAGCTGTTTTTT
CASNSLLLAGHTGELFF
>TRBJ1-1|TRBV4-2|many|-
TGTGCCAGCAGCCATCCCTGGGACATCTACGGGGGCACTGAAGCTTTCTTT
CASSHPWDIYGGTEAFF
>TRBJ2-3|TRBV12-3/TRBV12-4|few|TRBD2
TGTGCCAGCAGTCTCAGCGGGGGCCGCCTCACAGATACGCAGTATTTT
CASSLSGGRLTDTQYF
>TRBJ2-4|TRBV20-1|few|TRBD2
TGCAGTGCTAGTCCCTTACGGGGGGGCATTCAGTACTTC
CSASPLRGGIQYF
>TRBJ2-7|TRBV5-5|many|-
TGTGCCAGCAGCTTTTTGTTGTCGGCCTCCGCCTACGAGCAGTACTTC
CASSFLLSASAYEQYF
>TRBJ2-7|TRBV6-6|-|-
TGTGCCAGCAGTCCGCTGACAGGCTCCTACGAGCAGTACTTC
CASSPLTGSYEQYF
>TRBJ2-1|TRBV4-1|many|-
TGCGCCAGCAGCCAAGATCTTCGGGTAGTGGAGTTCTTC
CASSQDLRVVEFF
>TRBJ1-2|TRBV6-1|many|-
TGTGCCAGCACCCACGTTTGGGGGGGGCATGGCTACACCTTC
CASTHVWGGHGYTF
>TRBJ2-7|TRBV27|many|TRBD2
TGTGCCAGCAGTCCGTCACTAGCGGCAGTTGAGCAGTACTTC
CASSPSLAAVEQYF
>TRBJ1-2|TRBV10-2|many|-
TGCGCCAGCAGTGAGGCAGGACAGTTCGCCTATGGCTACACCTTC
CASSEAGQFAYGYTF
>TRBJ2-1|TRBV4-2|many|TRBD2
TGTGCCAGCAGCCAAGTAGCGGGAGGGCCACTCCTCTCCTACAATGAGCAGTTCTTC
CASSQVAGGPLLSYNEQFF
>TRBJ2-7|TRBV28|-|-
TGTGCCAGCAGATTGACAGGGGAGGGCTACGAGCAGTACTTC
CASRLTGEGYEQYF
>TRBJ2-7|TRBV6-5|many|-
TGTGCCAGCAGTTACTCGTGGGTCACAGGGGGGGCCTACGAGCAGTACTTC
CASSYSWVTGGAYEQYF
>TRBJ1-1|TRBV9|many|-
TGTGCCAGCAGCGTAGTCTCGGGGTCGGCTGAAGCTTTCTTT
CASSVVSGSAEAFF
>TRBJ1-2|TRBV4-3|few|-
TGCGCCAGCAGCCAAGTCGAGGGAGTCTATGGCTACACCTTC
CASSQVEGVYGYTF
>TRBJ1-4|TRBV28|many|-
TGTGCCAGCAGTTCCACGAGCCTTAATGAAAAACTGTTTTTT
CASSSTSLNEKLFF
>TRBJ2-2|TRBV20-1|-|-
TGCAGTGCTGAGTCAGGGCTGTCGAACACCGGGGAGCTGTTTTTT
CSAESGLSNTGELFF
>TRBJ1-2|TRBV28|many|-
TGTGCCAGCAGCAAAGCCCGTGACAGCAACTATGGCTACACCTTC
CASSKARDSNYGYTF
>TRBJ1-2|TRBV7-2|many|TRBD1
TGTGCCAGCAGCTTGCAGCACGGACAGGGGGCTTCCTATGGCTACACCTTC
CASSLQHGQGASYGYTF
>TRBJ1-1|TRBV27|few|-
TGTGCCAGCAGTTTAAATTGGAACACTGAAGCTTTCTTT
CASSLNWNTEAFF
>TRBJ2-1|TRBV11-2|few|-
TGTGCCAGCAGCTTAGCAGGGTTTGAGCAGTTCTTC
CASSLAGFEQFF
>TRBJ2-7|TRBV27|many|-
TGTGCCAGCAGTGCATACACAGGCTACGAGCAGTACTTC
CASSAYTGYEQYF
>TRBJ2-5|TRBV20-1|many|-
TGCAGTGCTAGACCTGGTGTGCGGGAGACCCAGTACTTC
CSARPGVRETQYF
>TRBJ2-1|TRBV7-9|many|TRBD2
TGTGCCAGCAGCTTAGGGCTAGCGGGAGAAGATGAGCAGTTCTTC
CASSLGLAGEDEQFF
>TRBJ1-1|TRBV7-9|many|-
TGTGCCAGCAGCTTAGAGGGAAAGCGCACTGAAGCTTTCTTT
CASSLEGKRTEAFF